The subject of this entry is one TCR beta chain. These data originate in a study of blood T cell repertoires in COVID-19. In the study overall: Collection of acute and convalescent COVID-19 samples took place in the United States, Italy and Spain. The cDNA or gDNA used as material had been derived from T cells, B-cell-depleted T cells, or PBMCs.

CDR3 length equals 14 residues. Germline V gene data show CDR1 as DFQATT and CDR2 as SNEGSKA (reference sequence). V was clipped by 3 bases and J by 1 base; unmatched bases: 5. Per the authors' pipeline: Reference gene primer amplification in the assay estimated nucleated cell counts. Some clones are missing from TCRdb's copy, which holds only in-frame ones; the method was immunoSEQ multiplex PCR. Clone size and the V and J calls come from that table; the DNA yielded D and trimming. The table has 95,000 to 150,000 clones, 82% seen once. The J gene is TRBJ1-1, the V gene TRBV20-1; TRBD1 matches at 7 bases. The sample was peripheral blood. The TCR was taken from a woman in her 70s with acute or convalescent COVID-19. The CDR3 sequence: CSASRAGGNTEAFF. The CDR3 nucleotides are TGCAGTGCTAGTAGGGCAGGGGGGAACACTGAAGCTTTCTTT.